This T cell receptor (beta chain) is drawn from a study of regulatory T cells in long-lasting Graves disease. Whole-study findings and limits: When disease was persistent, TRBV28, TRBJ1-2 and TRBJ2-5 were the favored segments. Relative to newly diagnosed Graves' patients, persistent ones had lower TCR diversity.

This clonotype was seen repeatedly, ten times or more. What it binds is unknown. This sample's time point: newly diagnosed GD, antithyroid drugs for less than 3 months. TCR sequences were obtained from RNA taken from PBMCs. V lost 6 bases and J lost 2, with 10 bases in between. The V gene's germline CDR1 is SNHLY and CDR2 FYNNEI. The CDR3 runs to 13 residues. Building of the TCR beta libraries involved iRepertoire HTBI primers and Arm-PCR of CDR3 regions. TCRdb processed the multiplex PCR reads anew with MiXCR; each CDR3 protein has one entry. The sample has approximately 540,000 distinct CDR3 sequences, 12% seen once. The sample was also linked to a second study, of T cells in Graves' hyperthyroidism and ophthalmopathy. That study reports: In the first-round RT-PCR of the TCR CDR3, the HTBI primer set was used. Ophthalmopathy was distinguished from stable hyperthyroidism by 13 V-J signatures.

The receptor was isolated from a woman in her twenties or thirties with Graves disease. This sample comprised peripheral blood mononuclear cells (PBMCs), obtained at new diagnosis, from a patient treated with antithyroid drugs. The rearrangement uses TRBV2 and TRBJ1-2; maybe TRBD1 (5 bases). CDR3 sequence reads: CASRGTENYGYTF. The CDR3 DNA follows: TGTGCCAGCAGAGGGACGGAAAACTATGGCTACACCTTC.